This TCR beta chain was documented in a study of blood T cell repertoires in COVID-19. Germline CDR1 SGHNT, CDR2 YENEEA. This CDR3 has 16 amino acids. Trimming cost V 5 bases and J 0 bases, with 14 bases left between them. Only in-frame clones appear in the TCRdb table, and some are missing; sequencing was by immunoSEQ multiplex PCR. The data contain 150,000 to 200,000 clones, 90% of them singletons. The TCR comes from a man aged 50 to 59 with acute or convalescent COVID-19. The sequencing input was peripheral blood. V and J are TRBV11-3 and TRBJ2-4; D may be TRBD2 (5 bases). CDR3 in amino acids: CASSPGGRGAKNIQYF. As DNA, the CDR3 is TGTGCCAGCAGCCCAGGAGGTCGGGGAGCCAAAAACATTCAGTACTTC.